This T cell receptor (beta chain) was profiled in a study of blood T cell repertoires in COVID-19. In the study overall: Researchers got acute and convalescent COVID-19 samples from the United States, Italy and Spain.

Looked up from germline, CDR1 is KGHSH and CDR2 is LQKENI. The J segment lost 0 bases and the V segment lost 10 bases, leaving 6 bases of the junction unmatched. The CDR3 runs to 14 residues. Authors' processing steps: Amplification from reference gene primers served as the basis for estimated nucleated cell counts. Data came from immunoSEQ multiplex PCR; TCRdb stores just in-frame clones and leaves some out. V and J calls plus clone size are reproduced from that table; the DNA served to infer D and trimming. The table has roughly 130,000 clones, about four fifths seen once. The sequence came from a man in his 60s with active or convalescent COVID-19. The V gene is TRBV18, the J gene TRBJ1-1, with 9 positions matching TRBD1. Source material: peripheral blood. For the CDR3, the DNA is TGTGCCACCACTGACAGGGGGGTGAACACTGAAGCTTTCTTT. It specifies CATTDRGVNTEAFF.